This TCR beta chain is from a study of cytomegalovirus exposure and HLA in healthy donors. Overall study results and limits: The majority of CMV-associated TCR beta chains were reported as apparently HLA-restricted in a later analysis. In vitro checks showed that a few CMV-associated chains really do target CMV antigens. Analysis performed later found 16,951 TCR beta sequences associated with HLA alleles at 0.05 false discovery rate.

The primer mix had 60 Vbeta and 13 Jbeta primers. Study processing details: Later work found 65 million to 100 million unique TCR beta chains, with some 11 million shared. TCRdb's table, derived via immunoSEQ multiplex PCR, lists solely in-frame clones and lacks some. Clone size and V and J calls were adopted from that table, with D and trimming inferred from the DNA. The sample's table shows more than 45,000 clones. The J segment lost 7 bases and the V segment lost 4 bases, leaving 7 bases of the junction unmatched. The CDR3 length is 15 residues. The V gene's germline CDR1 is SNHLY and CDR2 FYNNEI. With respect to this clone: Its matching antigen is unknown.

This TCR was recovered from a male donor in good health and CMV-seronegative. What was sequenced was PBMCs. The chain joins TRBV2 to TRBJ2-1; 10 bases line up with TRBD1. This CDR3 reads CASSVDRGLGNEQFF. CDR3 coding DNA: TGTGCCAGCAGTGTCGACAGGGGGCTGGGGAATGAGCAGTTCTTC. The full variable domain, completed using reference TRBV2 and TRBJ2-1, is EPEVTQTPSHQVTQMGQEVILRCVPISNHLYFYWYRQILGQKVEFLVSFYNNEISEKSEIFDDQFSVERPDGSNFTLKIRSTKLEDSAMYFCASSVDRGLGNEQFFGPGTRLTVL.